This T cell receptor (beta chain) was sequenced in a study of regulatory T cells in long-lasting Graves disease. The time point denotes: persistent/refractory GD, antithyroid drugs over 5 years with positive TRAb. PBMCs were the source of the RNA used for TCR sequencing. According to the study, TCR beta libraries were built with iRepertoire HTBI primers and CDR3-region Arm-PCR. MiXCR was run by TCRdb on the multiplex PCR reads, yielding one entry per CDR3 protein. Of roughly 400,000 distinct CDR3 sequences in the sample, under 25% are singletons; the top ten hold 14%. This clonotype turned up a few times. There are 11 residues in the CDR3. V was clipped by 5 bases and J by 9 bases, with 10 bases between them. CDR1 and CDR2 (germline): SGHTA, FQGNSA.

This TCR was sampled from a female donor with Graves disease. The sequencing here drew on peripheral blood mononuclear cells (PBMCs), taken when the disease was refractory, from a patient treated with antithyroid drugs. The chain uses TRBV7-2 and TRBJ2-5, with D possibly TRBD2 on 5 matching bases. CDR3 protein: CASSTDWAQYF. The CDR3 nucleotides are TGTGCCAGCAGCACGGACTGGGCCCAGTACTTC.